The T cell receptor beta chain under discussion was sequenced for a study of cytomegalovirus exposure and HLA in healthy donors. Study-wide points: As a later analysis showed, several of the most significant clusters appeared to be linked to common viral pathogens.

As concerns this clone: The antigen is unknown.

60 Vbeta and 13 Jbeta primers were used in PCR. The data were produced by immunoSEQ multiplex PCR, yet TCRdb's version contains in-frame clones alone and is incomplete. The sample records 110,000 to 150,000 clones, roughly 80% being singletons. Germline CDR1 MNHNS, CDR2 SASEGT. Trimming removed 6 bases from V and 5 bases from J, with 16 bases in between. The CDR3 runs to 14 residues. Sequenced material: PBMCs. V usage is TRBV6-1 and J usage is TRBJ2-5, with D perhaps matching TRBD2 (6 bases). This receptor was taken from a woman in her forties or fifties in good health and CMV-seronegative. CDR3 coding DNA: TGTGCCAGCAGCCCCATTGGGGGGAGGGAGACCCAGTACTTC. This gives the protein CASSPIGGRETQYF.